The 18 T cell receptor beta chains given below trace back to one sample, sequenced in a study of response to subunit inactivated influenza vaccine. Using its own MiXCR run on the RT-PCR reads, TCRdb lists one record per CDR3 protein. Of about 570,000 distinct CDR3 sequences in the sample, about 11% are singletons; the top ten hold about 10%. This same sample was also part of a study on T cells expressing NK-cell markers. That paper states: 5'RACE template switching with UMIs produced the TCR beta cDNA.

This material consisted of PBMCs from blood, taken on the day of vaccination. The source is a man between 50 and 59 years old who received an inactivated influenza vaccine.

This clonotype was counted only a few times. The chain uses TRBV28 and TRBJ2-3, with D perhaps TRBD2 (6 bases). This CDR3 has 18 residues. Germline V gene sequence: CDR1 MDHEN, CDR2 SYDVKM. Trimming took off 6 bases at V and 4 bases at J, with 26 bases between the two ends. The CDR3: CASSPSVGLGSLSDTQYF. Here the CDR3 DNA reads TGTGCCAGCAGCCCAAGCGTGGGCCTCGGGAGTCTCTCAGATACGCAGTATTTT. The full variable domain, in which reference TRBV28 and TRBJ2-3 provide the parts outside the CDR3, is DVKVTQSSRYLVKRTGEKVFLECVQDMDHENMFWYRQDPGLGLRLIYFSYDVKMKEKGDIPEGYSVSREKKERFSLILESASTNQTSMYLCASSPSVGLGSLSDTQYFGPGTRLTVL.

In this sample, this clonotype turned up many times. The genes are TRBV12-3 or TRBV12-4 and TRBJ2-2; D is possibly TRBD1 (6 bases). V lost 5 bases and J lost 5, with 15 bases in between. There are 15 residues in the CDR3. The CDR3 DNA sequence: TGTGCCAGCAGTCTGGGGCAGGGGTCGACCGGGGAGCTGTTTTTT. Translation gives CASSLGQGSTGELFF.

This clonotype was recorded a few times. For the CDR3, the DNA is TGTGCCAGCGAAGGACAGGGGGCTCCCAAAAACATTCAGTACTTC. This translates into CASEGQGAPKNIQYF. V usage is TRBV6-1 and J usage is TRBJ2-4; 11 bases fit TRBD1. The CDR3 covers 15 residues. V was clipped by 8 bases and J by 2 bases; unmatched bases: 5. CDR1 MNHNS and CDR2 SASEGT come from the germline V gene.

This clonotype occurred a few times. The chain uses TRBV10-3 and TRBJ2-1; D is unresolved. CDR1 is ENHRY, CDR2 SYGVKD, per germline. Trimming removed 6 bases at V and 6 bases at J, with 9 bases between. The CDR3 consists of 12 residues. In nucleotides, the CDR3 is TGTGCCATCAGGCGTCAGACCAATGAGCAGTTCTTC. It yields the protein CAIRRQTNEQFF.

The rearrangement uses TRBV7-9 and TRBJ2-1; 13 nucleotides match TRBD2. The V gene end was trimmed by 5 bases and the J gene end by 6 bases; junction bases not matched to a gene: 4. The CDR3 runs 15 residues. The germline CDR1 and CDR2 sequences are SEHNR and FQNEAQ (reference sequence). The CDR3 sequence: CASSQLAGGPNEQFF. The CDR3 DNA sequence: TGTGCCAGCAGCCAACTAGCGGGAGGGCCCAATGAGCAGTTCTTC.

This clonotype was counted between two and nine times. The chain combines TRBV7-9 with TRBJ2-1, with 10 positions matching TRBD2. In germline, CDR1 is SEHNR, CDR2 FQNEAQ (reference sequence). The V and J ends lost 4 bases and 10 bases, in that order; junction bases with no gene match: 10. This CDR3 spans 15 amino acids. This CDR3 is CASSSVLAGAREQFF. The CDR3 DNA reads TGTGCCAGCAGCTCCGTGCTAGCGGGAGCTAGGGAGCAGTTCTTC.

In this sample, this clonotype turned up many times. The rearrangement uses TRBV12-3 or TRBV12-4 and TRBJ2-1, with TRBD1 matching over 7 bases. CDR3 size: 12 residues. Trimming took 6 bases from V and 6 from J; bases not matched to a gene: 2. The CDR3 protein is CASRGQRNEQFF. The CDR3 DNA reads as TGTGCCAGCAGGGGACAGCGCAATGAGCAGTTCTTC.

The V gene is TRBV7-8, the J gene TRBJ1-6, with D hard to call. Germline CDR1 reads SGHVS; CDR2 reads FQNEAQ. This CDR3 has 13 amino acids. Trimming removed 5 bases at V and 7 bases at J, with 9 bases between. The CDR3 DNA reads TGTGCCAGCAGCCTTAGACTAAATTCACCCCTCCACTTT. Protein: CASSLRLNSPLHF.

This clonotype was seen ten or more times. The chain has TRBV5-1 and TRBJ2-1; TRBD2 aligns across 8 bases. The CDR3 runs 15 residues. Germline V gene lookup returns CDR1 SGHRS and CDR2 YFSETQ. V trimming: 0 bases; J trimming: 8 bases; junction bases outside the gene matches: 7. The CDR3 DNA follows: TGCGCCAGCAGCTTGGAGCTAGCGGGTTGGGATGAGCAGTTCTTC. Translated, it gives CASSLELAGWDEQFF.

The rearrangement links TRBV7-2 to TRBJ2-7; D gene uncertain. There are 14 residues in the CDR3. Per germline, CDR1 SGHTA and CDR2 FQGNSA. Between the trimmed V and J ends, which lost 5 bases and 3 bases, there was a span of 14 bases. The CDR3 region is CASSPSQGHYEQYF. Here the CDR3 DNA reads TGTGCCAGCAGCCCCAGCCAAGGCCACTACGAGCAGTACTTC. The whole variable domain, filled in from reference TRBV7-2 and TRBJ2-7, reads GAGVSQSPSNKVTEKGKDVELRCDPISGHTALYWYRQSLGQGLEFLIYFQGNSAPDKSGLPSDRFSAERTGGSVSTLTIQRTQQEDSAVYLCASSPSQGHYEQYFGPGTRLTVT.

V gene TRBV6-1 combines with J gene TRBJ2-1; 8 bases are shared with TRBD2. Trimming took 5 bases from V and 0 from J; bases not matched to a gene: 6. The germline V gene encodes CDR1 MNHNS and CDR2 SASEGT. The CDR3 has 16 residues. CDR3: CASSLTSDASYNEQFF. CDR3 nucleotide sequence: TGTGCCAGCAGTCTGACTAGCGACGCCTCCTACAATGAGCAGTTCTTC.

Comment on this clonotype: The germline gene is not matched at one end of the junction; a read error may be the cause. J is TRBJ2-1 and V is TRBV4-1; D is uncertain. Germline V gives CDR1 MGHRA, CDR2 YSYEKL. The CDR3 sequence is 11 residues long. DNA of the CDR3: TGCGCCAGCAGCCAAGTTTACCGGGCCGACTTC. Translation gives CASSQVYRADF.

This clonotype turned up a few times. The CDR3 region is CASSTGPGGDTQYF. In DNA form, the CDR3 reads TGTGCCAGCAGCACCGGCCCGGGGGGAGATACGCAGTATTTT. The chain uses TRBV7-2 and TRBJ2-3; TRBD2 matches at 7 bases. V lost 5 bases, J lost 5 bases, and 7 bases stayed unmatched. Germline V gene sequence: CDR1 SGHTA, CDR2 FQGNSA. This CDR3 is 14 amino acids long.

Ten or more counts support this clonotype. The CDR3 loop is CASSLSRGVGAQYF. The CDR3 DNA reads TGTGCCAGCAGTTTATCCCGGGGGGTAGGTGCGCAGTATTTT. This chain uses TRBV12-3 or TRBV12-4 with TRBJ2-3; 7 bases match TRBD2. The CDR3 runs to 14 residues. V was pared by 2 bases and J by 10 bases, with 9 bases of the junction left unmatched.

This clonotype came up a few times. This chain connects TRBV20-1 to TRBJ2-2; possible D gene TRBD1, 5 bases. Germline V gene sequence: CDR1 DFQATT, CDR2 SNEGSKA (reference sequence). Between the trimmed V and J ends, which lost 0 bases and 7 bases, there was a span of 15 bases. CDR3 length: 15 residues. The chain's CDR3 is CSARDWARAGGELFF. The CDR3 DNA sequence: TGCAGTGCTAGAGATTGGGCCAGGGCTGGCGGGGAGCTGTTTTTT.

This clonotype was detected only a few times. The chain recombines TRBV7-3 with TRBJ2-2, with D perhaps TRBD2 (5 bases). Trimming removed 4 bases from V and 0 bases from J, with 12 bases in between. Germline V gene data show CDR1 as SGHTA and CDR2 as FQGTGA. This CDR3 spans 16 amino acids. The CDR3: CASSSSVGANTGELFF. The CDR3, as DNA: TGTGCCAGCAGCTCCTCGGTGGGAGCGAACACCGGGGAGCTGTTTTTT.

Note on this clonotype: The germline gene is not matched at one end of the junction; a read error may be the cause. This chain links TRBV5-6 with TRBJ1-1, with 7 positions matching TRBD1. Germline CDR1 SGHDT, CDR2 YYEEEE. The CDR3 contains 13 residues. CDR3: CASSLQGNTEDFF. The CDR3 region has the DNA TGTGCCAGCAGCTTACAGGGGAATACTGAAGATTTCTTT.

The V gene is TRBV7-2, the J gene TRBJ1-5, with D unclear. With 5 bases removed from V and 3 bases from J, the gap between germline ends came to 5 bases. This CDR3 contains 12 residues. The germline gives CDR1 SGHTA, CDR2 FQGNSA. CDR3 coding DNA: TGTGCCAGCAGCCGACCCAATCAGCCCCAGCATTTT. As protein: CASSRPNQPQHF.